This entry is about one T cell receptor beta chain. Its recognized antigen is unknown. Per-nucleotide qualities are absent, and no much larger clonotype sits a single base away. These data come from a study of shared clonotypes between healthy human individuals (TCRdb year 2020). Regarding the research as a whole: A couple of women and three men aged 18 to 49 years were included in the cohort. To estimate repertoire size and how much clonotypes are shared between individuals, the study performed deep sequencing of blood TCR repertoires from a few healthy adults. Between about 0.8 and 9 billion PBMCs per donor were obtained by leukapheresis. Per donor, three plates each were used for CD4 naive and CD4 memory, two for CD8 naive, and one for CD8 memory. Different laboratories and diverse techniques were used to prepare libraries and sequence TCR repertoires, to increase sequencing depth and limit assay-specific biases. Broader findings and caveats from the paper: Compared with non-shared clonotypes, clonotypes shared by all four sorted-subset donors had higher generation probabilities. Because the study included a small number of donors, the genetic and exposure-history diversity represented was limited. Pairwise subsampling led to the expectation that sequencing depth would affect the degree of clonotype sharing among donors. Even with the large sequencing depth, rarefaction of the sorted-subset datasets indicated that sequencing was incomplete. Sharing across a handful of donors was observed for roughly 5% of naive CD4, over 3% of naive CD8, 2% to 2.5% of memory CD4, and around 0.4% of memory CD8 clonotypes. Naive subsets generally had larger estimated clonotype richness than memory subsets did. Only blood was sampled, and tissue TCR repertoires likely differ from those in blood.

Healthy HIV-negative adults with no recently reported acute infections or vaccinations were included as donors. Only Caucasian adults living in Nashville, Tennessee, USA were represented among the donors. CD4+ T cells were enriched through magnetic negative selection, after which naive cells were positively selected on CD45RA and the remaining negative fraction served as the memory subset. Blood was obtained by leukapheresis, after which PBMCs were separated by Ficoll-Histopaque density gradient centrifugation and cryopreserved in liquid nitrogen vapor phase. Analytical flow cytometry was used to check the purity and quantity of each magnetically sorted T cell population. Each sorted fraction had its genomic DNA isolated and then quantified by UV absorbance on a Nanodrop 2000c. Using the deep immunoSEQ assay, multiplex PCR amplified TCR CDR3 regions from genomic DNA. Extracted genomic DNA from each cell subset was spread evenly across all wells of several immunoSEQ 96-well plates, with each plate serving as a replicate. For sorted subsets, around 200 ng genomic DNA, equal to 25,000 to 35,000 T cell genomes, was loaded into each replicate PCR. Purified libraries were measured with a Qubit 3.0 fluorometer, size-checked on a Bioanalyzer 2100, and measured again with the KAPA Library Quantification kit. Each immunoSEQ 96-well plate was sequenced on its own single-read 150-cycle Illumina NextSeq 550 flow cell. For the original study's pipeline: The immunoSEQ output contained only junctional sequences without quality scores, so filtering could not match that applied to full-length reads. To assign V/J genes and CDR3, sequences were annotated against IMGT germline references using PyIR, a Python wrapper for IgBLAST v1.9. Reads were filtered out if the reads had weak V/J assignments (E-value above 1e-6), no CDR3, stop codons, out-of-frame junctions, or ambiguous translated residues. V3J clonotypes were defined as sequences sharing an identical inferred V gene, J gene, and CDR3 amino acid sequence. The percentage overlap between two repertoires was calculated by dividing the number of shared unique clonotypes by the size of the smaller repertoire. Three approaches were used to assess repertoire richness: RTK rarefaction, the Chao1 estimator, and Recon v2.1 estimates of unobserved clonotypes. OLGA was used to compute generation probabilities for all TCRbeta clonotypes that the gDNA method yielded from a few donors. The table comes from immuneACCESS by way of TCRdb, which keeps in-frame sequences with V and J called. Part of the clones is missing from these tables; in studies checked, under half for an unresolved V gene and the rest for unknown reasons. V and J calls and clone size follow that table, whereas D and trimming were derived from the DNA. Here the sample has 950,000 to 1,100,000 clones; about 84% occur a single time. The ten largest clonotypes hold 0.6% to 0.75% of the sample.

CDR1 and CDR2 are read off the germline V gene as SGDLS and YYNGEE. V is pared back by 3 bases and J by 1 base, with 12 bases lying between the germline termini. The CDR3 runs 15 residues from the cysteine to the phenylalanine. CDR3 DNA only is kept here, 45 bases in frame from base 1. The sample comprised memory CD4+ T cells from PBMCs. The cell subset or site label here, explained by the study, means: CD45RA-negative fraction. Here the chain combines TRBV9 and TRBJ2-3; no D gene can be assigned with confidence. This receptor was taken from a man aged 18 to 30 in good health. Some clones in this sample may be carry-over from other donors' samples. The CDR3 protein is CASSAQITGTDTQYF. The nucleotides are TGTGCCAGCAGCGCCCAAATAACGGGCACAGATACGCAGTATTTT.